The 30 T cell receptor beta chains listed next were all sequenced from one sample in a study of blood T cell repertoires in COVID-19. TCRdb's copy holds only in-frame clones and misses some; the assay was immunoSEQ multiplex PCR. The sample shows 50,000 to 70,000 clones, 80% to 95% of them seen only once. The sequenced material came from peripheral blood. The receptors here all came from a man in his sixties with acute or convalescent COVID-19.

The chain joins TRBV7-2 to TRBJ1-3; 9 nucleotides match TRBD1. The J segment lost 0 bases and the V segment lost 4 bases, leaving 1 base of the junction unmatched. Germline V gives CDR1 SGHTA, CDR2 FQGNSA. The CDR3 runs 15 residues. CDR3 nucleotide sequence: TGTGCCAGCAGCTGGGGACAGGGCTCTGGAAACACCATATATTTT. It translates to CASSWGQGSGNTIYF.

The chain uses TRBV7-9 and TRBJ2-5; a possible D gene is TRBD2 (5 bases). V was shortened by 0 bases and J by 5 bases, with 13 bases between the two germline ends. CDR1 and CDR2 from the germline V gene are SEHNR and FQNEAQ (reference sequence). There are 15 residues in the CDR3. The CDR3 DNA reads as TGTGCCAGCAGCTTAGCGTCGGCGTCGGGGGAGACCCAGTACTTC. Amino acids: CASSLASASGETQYF.

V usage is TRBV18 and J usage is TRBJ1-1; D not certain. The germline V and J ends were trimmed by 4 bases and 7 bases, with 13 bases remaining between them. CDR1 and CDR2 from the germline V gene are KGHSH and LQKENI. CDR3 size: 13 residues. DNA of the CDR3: TGTGCCAGCTCACAACCTCAATCCTATGAAGCTTTCTTT. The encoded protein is CASSQPQSYEAFF.

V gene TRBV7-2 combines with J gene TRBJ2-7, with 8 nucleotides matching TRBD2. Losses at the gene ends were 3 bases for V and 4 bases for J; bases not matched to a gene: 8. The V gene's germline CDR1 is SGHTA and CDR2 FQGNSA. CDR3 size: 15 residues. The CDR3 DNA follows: TGTGCCAGCAGCTTGATACTAGCGGTTGGGTACGAGCAGTACTTC. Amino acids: CASSLILAVGYEQYF. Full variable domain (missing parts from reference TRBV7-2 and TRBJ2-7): GAGVSQSPSNKVTEKGKDVELRCDPISGHTALYWYRQSLGQGLEFLIYFQGNSAPDKSGLPSDRFSAERTGGSVSTLTIQRTQQEDSAVYLCASSLILAVGYEQYFGPGTRLTVT.

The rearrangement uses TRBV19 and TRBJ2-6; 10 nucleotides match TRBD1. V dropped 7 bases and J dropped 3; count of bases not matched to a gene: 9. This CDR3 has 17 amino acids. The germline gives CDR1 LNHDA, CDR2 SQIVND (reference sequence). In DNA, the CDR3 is TGTGCCAGTATTTCCGGGACAGGGGTTCGTGGGGCCAACGTCCTGACTTTC. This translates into CASISGTGVRGANVLTF.

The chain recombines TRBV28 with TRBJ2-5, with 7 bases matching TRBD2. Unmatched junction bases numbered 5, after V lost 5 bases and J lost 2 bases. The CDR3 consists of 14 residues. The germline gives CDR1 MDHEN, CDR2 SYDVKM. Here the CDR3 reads CASSPSGGQETQYF. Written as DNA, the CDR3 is TGTGCCAGCAGTCCGTCGGGAGGACAAGAGACCCAGTACTTC. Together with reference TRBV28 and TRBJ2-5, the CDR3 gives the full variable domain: DVKVTQSSRYLVKRTGEKVFLECVQDMDHENMFWYRQDPGLGLRLIYFSYDVKMKEKGDIPEGYSVSREKKERFSLILESASTNQTSMYLCASSPSGGQETQYFGPGTRLLVL.

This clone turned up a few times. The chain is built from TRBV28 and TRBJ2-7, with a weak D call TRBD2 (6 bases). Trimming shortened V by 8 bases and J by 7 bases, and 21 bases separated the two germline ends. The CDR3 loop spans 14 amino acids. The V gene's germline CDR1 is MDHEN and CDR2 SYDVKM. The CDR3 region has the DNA TGTGCCAGCCTTGAGACTAGAGCCGATGGGGAGCAGTACTTC. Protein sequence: CASLETRADGEQYF. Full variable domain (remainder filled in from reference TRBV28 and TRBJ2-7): DVKVTQSSRYLVKRTGEKVFLECVQDMDHENMFWYRQDPGLGLRLIYFSYDVKMKEKGDIPEGYSVSREKKERFSLILESASTNQTSMYLCASLETRADGEQYFGPGTRLTVT.

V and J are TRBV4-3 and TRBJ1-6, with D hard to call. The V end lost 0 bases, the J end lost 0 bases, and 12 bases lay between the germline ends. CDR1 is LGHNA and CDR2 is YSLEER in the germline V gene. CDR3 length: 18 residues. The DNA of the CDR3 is TGCGCCAGCAGCCAAGAAAGTCCGTGGAGCTCCTATAATTCACCCCTCCACTTT. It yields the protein CASSQESPWSSYNSPLHF.

The CDR3 DNA reads as TGTGCCAGCAGCTTTGCTAGTCAAGAGACCCAGTACTTC. Translation gives CASSFASQETQYF. V and J are TRBV7-8 and TRBJ2-5; D is ambiguous. Germline values: CDR1 SGHVS, CDR2 FQNEAQ. V lost 3 bases and J lost 2, with 7 bases in between. The CDR3 runs 13 residues. Full variable domain (outside the CDR3, taken from reference TRBV7-8 and TRBJ2-5): GAGVSQSPRYKVAKRGQDVALRCDPISGHVSLFWYQQALGQGPEFLTYFQNEAQLDKSGLPSDRFFAERPEGSVSTLKIQRTQQEDSAVYLCASSFASQETQYFGPGTRLLVL.

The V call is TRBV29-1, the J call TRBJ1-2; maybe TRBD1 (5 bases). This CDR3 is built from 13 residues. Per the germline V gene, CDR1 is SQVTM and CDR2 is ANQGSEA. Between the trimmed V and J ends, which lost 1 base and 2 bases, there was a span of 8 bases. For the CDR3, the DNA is TGCAGCGTTGAAGCAGGGCCAAACTATGGCTACACCTTC. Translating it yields CSVEAGPNYGYTF.

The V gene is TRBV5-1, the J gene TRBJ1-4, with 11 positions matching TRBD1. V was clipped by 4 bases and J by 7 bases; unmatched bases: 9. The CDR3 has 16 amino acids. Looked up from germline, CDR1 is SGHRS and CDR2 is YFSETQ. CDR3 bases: TGCGCCAGCAGCGCCTGGACAGGGGGCGGGGGTGAAAAACTGTTTTTT. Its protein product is CASSAWTGGGGEKLFF.

The CDR3 DNA reads TGTGCCAGCTCACGTCTTGCAGGGGACGGGGAGCAGTACTTC. It encodes CASSRLAGDGEQYF. This sequence joins TRBV18 and TRBJ2-7, with a tentative D call TRBD1 (6 bases). Trimming removed 4 bases from V and 7 bases from J, with 17 bases in between. CDR1 is KGHSH, CDR2 LQKENI, per germline. The CDR3 consists of 14 residues.

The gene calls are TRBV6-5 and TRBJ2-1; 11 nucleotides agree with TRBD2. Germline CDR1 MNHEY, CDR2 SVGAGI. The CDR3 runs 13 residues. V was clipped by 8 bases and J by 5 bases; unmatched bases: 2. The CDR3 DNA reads TGTGCCAGCGGGACTAGCGGAAACAATGAGCAGTTCTTC. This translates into CASGTSGNNEQFF.

This CDR3 reads CASSAAGRTLNTDTQYF. DNA for the CDR3: TGTGCCAGCAGTGCCGCGGGAAGGACATTAAACACAGATACGCAGTATTTT. J is TRBJ2-3 and V is TRBV28; TRBD2 might be the D (6 bases). From germline, CDR1 is MDHEN and CDR2 SYDVKM. This CDR3 comprises 17 residues. Trimming pared 5 bases from V and 2 bases from J, leaving 20 bases between.

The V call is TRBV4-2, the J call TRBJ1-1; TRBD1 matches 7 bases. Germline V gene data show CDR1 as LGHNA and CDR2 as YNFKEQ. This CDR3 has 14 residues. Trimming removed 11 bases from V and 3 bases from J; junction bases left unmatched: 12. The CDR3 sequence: CAGRGTVRDTEAFF. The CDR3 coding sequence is TGTGCCGGACGCGGGACAGTCCGGGACACTGAAGCTTTCTTT.

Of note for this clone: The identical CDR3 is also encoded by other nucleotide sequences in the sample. CDR3 sequence reads: CASSVAQNSYEQYF. The CDR3 coding sequence is TGTGCCAGCAGCGTAGCGCAGAACTCCTACGAGCAGTACTTC. The chain couples TRBV9 to TRBJ2-7; D is uncertain. Germline assignment: CDR1 SGDLS and CDR2 YYNGEE. This CDR3 is built from 14 residues. Trimming shortened V by 0 bases and J by 0 bases, and 7 bases separated the two germline ends.

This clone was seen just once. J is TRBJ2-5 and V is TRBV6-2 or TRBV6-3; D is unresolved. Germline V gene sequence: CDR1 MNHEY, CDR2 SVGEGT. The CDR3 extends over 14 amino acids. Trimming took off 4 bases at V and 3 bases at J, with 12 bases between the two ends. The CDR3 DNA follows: TGTGCCAGCAGTTTTGGCGGATTCAAAGAGACCCAGTACTTC. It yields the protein CASSFGGFKETQYF.

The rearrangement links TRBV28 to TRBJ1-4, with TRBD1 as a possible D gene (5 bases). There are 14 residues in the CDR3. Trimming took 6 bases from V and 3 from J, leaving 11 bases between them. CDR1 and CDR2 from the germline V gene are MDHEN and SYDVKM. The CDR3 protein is CASSRGYANEKLFF. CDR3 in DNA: TGTGCCAGCAGCCGGGGGTATGCTAATGAAAAACTGTTTTTT. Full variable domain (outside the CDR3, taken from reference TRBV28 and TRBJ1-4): DVKVTQSSRYLVKRTGEKVFLECVQDMDHENMFWYRQDPGLGLRLIYFSYDVKMKEKGDIPEGYSVSREKKERFSLILESASTNQTSMYLCASSRGYANEKLFFGSGTQLSVL.

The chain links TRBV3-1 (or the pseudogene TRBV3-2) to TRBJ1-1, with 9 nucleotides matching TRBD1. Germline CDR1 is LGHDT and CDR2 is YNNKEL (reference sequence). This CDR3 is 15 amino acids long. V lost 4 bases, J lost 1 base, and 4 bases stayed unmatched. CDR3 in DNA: TGTGCCAGCAGCCCTCGGACAGGGGCGAACACTGAAGCTTTCTTT. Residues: CASSPRTGANTEAFF.

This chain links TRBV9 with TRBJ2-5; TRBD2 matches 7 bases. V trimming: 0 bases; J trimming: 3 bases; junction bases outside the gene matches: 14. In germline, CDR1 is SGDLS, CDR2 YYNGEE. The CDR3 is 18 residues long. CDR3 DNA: TGTGCCAGCAGCGTAGCGGGAGGCGGAGGGGCGGTGGAAGAGACCCAGTACTTC. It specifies CASSVAGGGGAVEETQYF.

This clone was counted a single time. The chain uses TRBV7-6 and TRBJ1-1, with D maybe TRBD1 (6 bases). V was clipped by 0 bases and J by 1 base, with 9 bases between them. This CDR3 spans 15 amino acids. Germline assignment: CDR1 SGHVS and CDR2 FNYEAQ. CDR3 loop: CASSLAQGRNTEAFF. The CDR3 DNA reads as TGTGCCAGCAGCTTAGCGCAGGGGAGGAACACTGAAGCTTTCTTT.

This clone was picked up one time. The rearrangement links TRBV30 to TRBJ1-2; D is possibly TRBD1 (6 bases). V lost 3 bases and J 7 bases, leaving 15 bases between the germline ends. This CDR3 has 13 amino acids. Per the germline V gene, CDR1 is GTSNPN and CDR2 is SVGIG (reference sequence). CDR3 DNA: TGTGCCTGGAGGGTAGAAACAGGGTTTGGCTACACCTTC. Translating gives CAWRVETGFGYTF.

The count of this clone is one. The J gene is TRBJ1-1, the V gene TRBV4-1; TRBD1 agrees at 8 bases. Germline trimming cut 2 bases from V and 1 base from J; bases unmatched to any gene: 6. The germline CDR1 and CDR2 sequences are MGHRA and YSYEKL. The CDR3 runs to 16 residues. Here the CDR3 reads CASSQLHRGRNTEAFF. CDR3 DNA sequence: TGCGCCAGCAGCCAACTACACAGGGGGAGGAACACTGAAGCTTTCTTT.

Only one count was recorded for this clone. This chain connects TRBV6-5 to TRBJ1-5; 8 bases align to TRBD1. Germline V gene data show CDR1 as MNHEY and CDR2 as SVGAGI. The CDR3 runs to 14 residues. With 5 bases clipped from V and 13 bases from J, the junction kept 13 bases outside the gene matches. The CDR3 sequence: CASSPRTGSMGQHF. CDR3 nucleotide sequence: TGTGCCAGCAGTCCACGGACAGGGTCGATGGGGCAGCATTTT.

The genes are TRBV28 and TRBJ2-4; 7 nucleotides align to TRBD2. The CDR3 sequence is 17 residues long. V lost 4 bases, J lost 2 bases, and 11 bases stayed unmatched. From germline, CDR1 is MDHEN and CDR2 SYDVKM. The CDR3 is CASSSLREAGTKNIQYF. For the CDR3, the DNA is TGTGCCAGCAGTTCATTAAGGGAAGCGGGGACCAAAAACATTCAGTACTTC.

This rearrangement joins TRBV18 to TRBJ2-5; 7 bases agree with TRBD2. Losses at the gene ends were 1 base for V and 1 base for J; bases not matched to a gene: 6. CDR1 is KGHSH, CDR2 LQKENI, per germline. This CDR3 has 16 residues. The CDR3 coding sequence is TGTGCCAGCTCACCACGCTCAGCGGGACCCCAAGAGACCCAGTACTTC. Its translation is CASSPRSAGPQETQYF.

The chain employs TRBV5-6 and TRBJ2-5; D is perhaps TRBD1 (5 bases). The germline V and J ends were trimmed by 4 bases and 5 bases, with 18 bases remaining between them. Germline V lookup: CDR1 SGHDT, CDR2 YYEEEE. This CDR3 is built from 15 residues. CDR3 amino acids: CASSAGSHYLETQYF. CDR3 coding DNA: TGTGCCAGCAGCGCAGGGTCTCATTACTTGGAGACCCAGTACTTC.

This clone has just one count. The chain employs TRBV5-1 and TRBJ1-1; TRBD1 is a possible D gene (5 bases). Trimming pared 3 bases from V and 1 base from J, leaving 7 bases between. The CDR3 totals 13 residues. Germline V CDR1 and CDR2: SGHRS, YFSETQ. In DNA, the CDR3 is TGCGCCAGCAGCTCCCAGGGGAACACTGAAGCTTTCTTT. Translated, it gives CASSSQGNTEAFF.

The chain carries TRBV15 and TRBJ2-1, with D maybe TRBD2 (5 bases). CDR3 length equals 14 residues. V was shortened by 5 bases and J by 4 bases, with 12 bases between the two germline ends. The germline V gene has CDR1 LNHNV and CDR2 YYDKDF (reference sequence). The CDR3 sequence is CATSERTEYNEQFF. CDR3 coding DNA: TGTGCCACCAGCGAACGGACTGAGTACAATGAGCAGTTCTTC.

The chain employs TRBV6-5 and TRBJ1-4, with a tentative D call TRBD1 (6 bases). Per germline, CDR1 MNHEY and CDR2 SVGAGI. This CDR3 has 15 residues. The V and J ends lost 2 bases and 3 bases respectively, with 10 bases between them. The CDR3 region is CASSYRRQANEKLFF. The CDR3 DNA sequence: TGTGCCAGCAGTTACAGACGACAGGCTAATGAAAAACTGTTTTTT.